Each of the 16 T cell receptor beta chains below was sequenced from the same sample in a study of shared clonotypes between healthy human individuals. Produced via immunoSEQ multiplex PCR; TCRdb's table is partial and in-frame only. The repertoire has about 690,000 clones, about nine tenths of them found once; the top ten carry 34%. Material: memory CD8+ T cells from PBMCs. Sample subset: CD45RO+ cells pooled with CCR7-negative TemRA cells. The receptors were sampled from a man aged 18 to 30 in good health. Some clones in this sample may be carry-over from other donors' samples.

The CDR3 reads CASSQPIAGGGYEQYF. CDR3 nucleotide sequence: TGCGCCAGCAGCCAACCCATAGCGGGAGGCGGATACGAGCAGTACTTC. V and J are TRBV4-1 and TRBJ2-7; 10 bases are a match to TRBD2. Germline V gives CDR1 MGHRA, CDR2 YSYEKL. The ends lost 2 bases at V and 4 bases at J; junction bases unmatched: 8. The CDR3 runs 16 residues.

This chain joins TRBV7-6 and TRBJ2-2; no clear D gene. V was pared by 3 bases and J by 2 bases, with 7 bases between. In germline, CDR1 is SGHVS, CDR2 FNYEAQ. The CDR3 has 14 residues. CDR3 coding DNA: TGTGCCAGCAGCTTGTACTTTAACACCGGGGAGCTGTTTTTT. This encodes CASSLYFNTGELFF. The full variable domain, in which reference TRBV7-6 and TRBJ2-2 provide the parts outside the CDR3, is GAGVSQSPRYKVTKRGQDVALRCDPISGHVSLYWYRQALGQGPEFLTYFNYEAQQDKSGLPNDRFSAERPEGSISTLTIQRTEQRDSAMYRCASSLYFNTGELFFGEGSRLTVL.

In its sample, this clone was seen once. The genes are TRBV1 and TRBJ2-3; the D segment call TRBD2 is taken from the table without a DNA check. TRBV1 is annotated as a pseudogene. The CDR3 consists of 16 residues. The CDR3 DNA is TGCACCAGCAGCCCCTATAGCGGGAGGGACACAGATACGCAGTATTTT. Protein product: CTSSPYSGRDTDTQYF.

The chain links TRBV19 to TRBJ2-7, with 8 bases that match TRBD2. This CDR3 has 14 residues. Looked up from germline, CDR1 is LNHDA and CDR2 is SQIVND (reference sequence). V shed 1 base and J 4 bases; nucleotides not matched to a gene: 3. The CDR3 DNA follows: TGTGCCAGTAGTATAGGCTCGGGGGGGTACGAGCAGTACTTC. Amino acids: CASSIGSGGYEQYF. Filled out from reference TRBV19 and TRBJ2-7, the complete variable domain reads DGGITQSPKYLFRKEGQNVTLSCEQNLNHDAMYWYRQDPGQGLRLIYYSQIVNDFQKGDIAEGYSVSREKKESFPLTVTSAQKNPTAFYLCASSIGSGGYEQYFGPGTRLTVT.

The chain recombines TRBV6-6 with TRBJ2-7; 7 nucleotides line up with TRBD2. This CDR3 region has 14 residues. Germline values: CDR1 MNHNY, CDR2 SVGAGI (reference sequence). The V and J ends lost 4 bases and 6 bases, in that order; junction bases with no gene match: 9. The CDR3 nucleotides read TGTGCCAGCAGTTGGGTGGGCGTAGCGGGCGAGCAGTACTTC. Its translation is CASSWVGVAGEQYF.

This chain connects TRBV5-1 to TRBJ2-7, with TRBD2 matching over 9 bases. The ends lost 3 bases at V and 5 bases at J; junction bases unmatched: 15. CDR1 is SGHRS and CDR2 is YFSETQ in the germline V gene. There are 17 residues in the CDR3. The CDR3 sequence is CASSWNEAGGPLHEQYF. The CDR3, as DNA: TGCGCCAGCAGCTGGAATGAGGCGGGAGGGCCTTTGCACGAGCAGTACTTC.

The gene calls are TRBV7-6 and TRBJ2-1, with a tentative D call TRBD2 (5 bases). Germline V lookup: CDR1 SGHVS, CDR2 FNYEAQ. V lost 5 bases to trimming and J lost 8 bases, with 13 bases between them. This CDR3 comprises 13 residues. DNA of the CDR3: TGTGCCAGCAGCCCACTAGTTGGGGATGAGCAGTTCTTC. Translation: CASSPLVGDEQFF.

This chain connects TRBV27 to TRBJ2-5; D is unresolved. The CDR3 has 13 residues. Deletions cut 2 bases from V and 3 bases from J, with 7 bases between. The V gene's germline CDR1 is MNHEY and CDR2 SMNVEV (reference sequence). This chain's CDR3 is CASSLAPKETQYF. The CDR3 DNA follows: TGTGCCAGCAGTTTAGCCCCTAAAGAGACCCAGTACTTC.

This sequence joins TRBV4-2 and TRBJ2-5; D tentatively reads TRBD1 or TRBD2 (5 bases each). The better agreement between TRBJ2-7 and the DNA end casts doubt on the J call. Per germline, CDR1 LGHNA and CDR2 YNFKEQ. This CDR3 contains 15 residues. DNA of the CDR3: TGTGCCAGCAGCCTAACACCGGGGCAGGCCTACGAGCAGTACTTC. This sequence encodes CASSLTPGQAYEQYF.

To note about this clone: This sample includes further DNA sequences coding for the same CDR3. J is TRBJ1-5 and V is TRBV6-5; no reliable D call. CDR1 and CDR2 (germline): MNHEY, SVGAGI. CDR3 length: 14 residues. V was shortened by 2 bases and J by 5 bases, with 10 bases between the two germline ends. The CDR3 loop reads CASSYRAGDQPQHF. For the CDR3, the DNA is TGTGCCAGCAGTTACCGGGCCGGGGATCAGCCCCAGCATTTT.

V usage is TRBV27 and J usage is TRBJ2-7; no clear D. CDR3 length: 12 amino acids. The V gene's germline CDR1 is MNHEY and CDR2 SMNVEV (reference sequence). V gave up 0 bases and J gave up 5 bases, with 5 bases separating them. Here the CDR3 DNA reads TGTGCCAGCAGTTTATCCCCCCACGAGCAGTACTTC. Amino acids: CASSLSPHEQYF.

This sequence joins TRBV19 and TRBJ2-1; D tentatively fits TRBD1 or TRBD2 (5 bases each). From germline, CDR1 is LNHDA and CDR2 SQIVND (reference sequence). The CDR3 runs to 14 residues. V shed 7 bases and J shed 1 base, with 11 bases lying between them. CDR3 nucleotides: TGTGCCAGTACAGGGTGGGGGTCCTACAATGAGCAGTTCTTC. The encoded protein is CASTGWGSYNEQFF.

The CDR3 here is CASSRDRESTDTQYF. CDR3 DNA: TGTGCCAGCTCACGCGACAGGGAGAGCACAGATACGCAGTATTTT. The J gene is TRBJ2-3, the V gene TRBV18; 7 bases are shared with TRBD1. The junction had 4 bases not matched to a gene; V was cut back by 4 bases and J by 0 bases. CDR1 is KGHSH, CDR2 LQKENI, per germline. This CDR3 is built from 15 residues.

Turning to this clone: A far larger clone differs by one base, so this is likely a read error. The V gene is TRBV13, the J gene TRBJ2-2; 9 bases align to TRBD2. The CDR3 covers 18 residues. Germline V gene lookup returns CDR1 PRHDT and CDR2 FYEKMQ (reference sequence). Trimming removed 7 bases from V and 4 bases from J; junction bases left unmatched: 16. The CDR3 sequence is CASNSIHRAGGSTGELFF. The CDR3 DNA reads as TGTGCCAGCAACTCTATCCATAGAGCGGGAGGCTCCACCGGGGAGCTGTTTTTT.

The V call is TRBV27, the J call TRBJ1-5; TRBD1 matches 12 bases. Germline V gives CDR1 MNHEY, CDR2 SMNVEV (reference sequence). V lost 1 base and J lost 6; bases outside the gene matches: 4. This CDR3 spans 16 amino acids. The CDR3 here is CASSLLGQGASQPQHF. CDR3 sequence (DNA): TGTGCCAGCAGTTTATTGGGACAGGGGGCTAGTCAGCCCCAGCATTTT.

The chain is built from TRBV2 and TRBJ2-5; D possibly corresponds to TRBD2 (6 bases). CDR1 SNHLY and CDR2 FYNNEI come from the germline V gene. With 3 bases removed from V and 0 bases from J, the gap between germline ends came to 11 bases. The CDR3 is 15 residues long. CDR3 loop: CASSETRTNQETQYF. Here the CDR3 DNA reads TGTGCCAGCAGTGAGACTAGAACTAACCAAGAGACCCAGTACTTC.